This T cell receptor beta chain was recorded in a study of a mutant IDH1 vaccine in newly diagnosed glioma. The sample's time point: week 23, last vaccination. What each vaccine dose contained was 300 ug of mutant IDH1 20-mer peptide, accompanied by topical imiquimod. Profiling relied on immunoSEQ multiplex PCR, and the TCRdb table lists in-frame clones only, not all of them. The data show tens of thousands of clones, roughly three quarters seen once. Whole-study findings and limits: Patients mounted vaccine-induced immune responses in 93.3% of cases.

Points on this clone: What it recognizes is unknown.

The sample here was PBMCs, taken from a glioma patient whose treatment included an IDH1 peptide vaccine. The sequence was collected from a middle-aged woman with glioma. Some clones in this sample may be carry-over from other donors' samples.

The DNA for the CDR3 is TGCAGCGCCGGGACAGGAATGGGCGACAAACTGTTTTTT. Translation gives CSAGTGMGDKLFF. This chain links TRBV29-1 with TRBJ1-4; 8 positions agree with TRBD1. Germline V CDR1 and CDR2: SQVTM, ANQGSEA. The CDR3 loop spans 13 amino acids. J gave up 11 bases and V 7 bases, and 12 bases lay outside the gene matches.